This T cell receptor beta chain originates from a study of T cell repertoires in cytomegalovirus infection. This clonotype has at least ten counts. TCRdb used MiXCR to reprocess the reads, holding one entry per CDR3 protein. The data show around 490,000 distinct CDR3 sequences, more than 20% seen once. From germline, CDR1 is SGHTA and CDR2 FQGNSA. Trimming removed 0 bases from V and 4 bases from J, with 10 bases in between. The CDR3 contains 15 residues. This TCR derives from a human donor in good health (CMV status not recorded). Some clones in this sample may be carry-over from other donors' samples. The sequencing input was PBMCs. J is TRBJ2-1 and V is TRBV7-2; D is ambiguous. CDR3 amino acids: CASSLARRIYNEQFF. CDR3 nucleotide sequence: TGTGCCAGCAGCTTAGCGCGCCGAATATACAATGAGCAGTTCTTC. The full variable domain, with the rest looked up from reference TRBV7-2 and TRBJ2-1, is GAGVSQSPSNKVTEKGKDVELRCDPISGHTALYWYRQSLGQGLEFLIYFQGNSAPDKSGLPSDRFSAERTGGSVSTLTIQRTQQEDSAVYLCASSLARRIYNEQFFGPGTRLTVL.